This TCR beta chain was identified in a study of shared clonotypes between healthy human individuals. Findings of the study overall: Memory subsets had estimated richness that was generally smaller than that of naive subsets. In this cohort, only blood was sampled, and tissue repertoires likely differ.

Germline V CDR1 and CDR2: MDHEN, SYDVKM. Trimming cost V 1 base and J 5 bases, with 9 bases left between them. This CDR3 contains 13 residues. Clones were read by immunoSEQ multiplex PCR, and TCRdb kept only the in-frame ones, dropping some. Of 600,000 to 750,000 clones listed, 80% to 95% are singletons. A remark on this clone: The antigen remains undetermined.

Sequences were obtained from memory CD8+ T cells from PBMCs. Noted subset: CD45RO+ cells pooled with CCR7-negative TemRA cells. The J gene is TRBJ2-7, the V gene TRBV28; D is possibly TRBD1 (6 bases). The receptor was derived from a young man in good health. Some clones in this sample may be carry-over from other donors' samples. In DNA, the CDR3 is TGTGCCAGCAGTTTATCCGAGGGGGACGAGCAGTACTTC. Its translation: CASSLSEGDEQYF.